Listed here is a single T cell receptor beta chain. This clonotype appeared a few times. Its antigen target is currently unknown. The record has no base qualities; no much larger clone is one base away. These data are taken from a study of T cells in Graves' hyperthyroidism and ophthalmopathy (dated by TCRdb to the late 2010s). Background for the entire study: Peripheral blood was collected at initial diagnosis, before any treatment. Whether ophthalmopathy could be predicted prospectively was tested in an independent validation cohort made up of approximately 19 hyperthyroidism patients plus 17 patients who later progressed to ophthalmopathy. To identify distinguishing TCR V-J signatures, a discovery cohort of 90 to 100 patients was used, comprising approximately 40 with Graves' ophthalmopathy and around 60 with stable Graves' hyperthyroidism. Once sampling was done, hyperthyroidism patients were given methimazole at a starting dose of 30 mg daily, whereas ophthalmopathy patients were given high-dose intravenous methylprednisolone. The paper describes TCR Vbeta CDR3 sequencing of fewer than 150 peripheral blood samples, made up of 43 ophthalmopathy patients, some 80 hyperthyroidism patients and around 17 progressor patients. In addition, the study compared T-cell repertoires in thyroid tissue and in blood from roughly 6 Graves' hyperthyroidism patients. The 100 or so discovery patients were randomly split 7:3 into training and test sets. What the work shows at the level of the full study, not this receptor alone: Sample size was not statistically predetermined, and investigators were not blinded to group allocation. Ophthalmopathy was separated from stable hyperthyroidism by a 13 V-J signature model, with 85% to 90% sensitivity and about 84% specificity obtained in cross-validation and 80%/75% obtained in testing. Most expanded thyroid clonotypes (frequency above 0.001) were also detected in blood, suggesting blood repertoires may reflect thyroid immune responses. During validation, the model predicted progression to ophthalmopathy a median of approximately 6.5 months ahead of onset, with approximately 70% sensitivity and roughly 75% specificity.

Amplification of TCR beta CDR3 regions was carried out from RNA transcripts. The TCR CDR3 was subjected to a first round of RT-PCR using the HTBI primer set and the Qiagen OneStep RT-PCR kit. A second multiplex PCR round built the libraries, followed by size selection and purification. Libraries were sequenced paired-end with 100 bp reads on an Illumina HiSeq2000. The paper's data handling went like this. Raw data were processed with SOAPnuke, discarding reads with adapters, uncalled bases, mean Phred below 15, or no exact constant-primer or identifier match. COPE v1.2.5 was used to merge high-quality paired reads, and clonotypes were defined as unique nucleotide sequences. Clonotypes were aligned to IMGT TRBV, TRBD and TRBJ reference segments using MiTCR v1.1. Analysis was restricted to V-J combinations with a frequency above 0.0001, which covered over 98% of repertoires. A TCS score was defined as the ratio of F50 (clonal expansion) to E x V (chaos), with BLOSUM62-based TCRdist applied between CDR3 peptides within each V-J. Welch's t-statistics and random forest reduced around 520 V-J features to 13, which were used in a naive Bayes classifier (R e1071). Using fastp trimming at Q25 and MiXCR clonotype assembly, TCRdb reanalyzed the public sequencing data and kept in-frame beta chains. One record per CDR3 amino acid sequence lists the most common genes and DNA. These V and J calls rely on TCRdb rather than the paper's analysis. Here the sample has 690,000 or so distinct CDR3 sequences; 15% to 20% occur a single time. The ten largest clones add up to 16% of the sample.

Hyperthyroidism patients were newly diagnosed, had a disease duration of under 2 months, and were aged 18 to 65 years. Patients with uncontrolled infections, other autoimmune diseases, pregnancy or lactation were excluded. Clinical symptoms, serum thyroxine and TRAb, thyroid ultrasound, and orbital computed tomography formed the basis for the diagnoses. Blood from progressor patients was drawn when they were first diagnosed with hyperthyroidism, before any ophthalmopathy symptoms appeared. PBMCs were isolated from around 10 ml of fresh peripheral blood by Ficoll-Paque density gradient centrifugation. Patients classed as progressors first received a Graves' hyperthyroidism diagnosis and then went on to develop ophthalmopathy during follow-up. Total RNA was extracted using Trizol reagent, and RNA quality was assessed on an Agilent 2100 Bioanalyzer. Taken from the germline V gene, the CDR1 and CDR2 loops are KGHSH and LQKENI. Inclusive of the bounding cysteine and phenylalanine, the CDR3 is 13 residues long. The kept DNA is CDR3 alone, 39 bases in frame from the first base. V is clipped by 5 bases and J by 4 bases, and the sequence between their germline boundaries is 9 bases long.

Specimen: blood. The source is a woman aged 50 to 60 with Graves' hyperthyroidism that later progressed to Graves' ophthalmopathy. The rearranged segments are TRBV18 and TRBJ1-5; no D gene can be assigned with confidence. The encoded CDR3 is CASSWEMNQPQHF. The DNA sequence is as follows: TGTGCCAGCTCATGGGAGATGAATCAGCCCCAGCATTTT.